A selection of T cell receptor beta chains follows, all from one sample in a study of T cell responses to AZD1222 COVID-19 vaccine. Method: immunoSEQ multiplex PCR; TCRdb's copy keeps in-frame clones and lacks some. In the table there are just under 85,000 clones, about 82% of which are singletons. The specimen comprised peripheral blood, sampled on day 0 of AZD1222 vaccination. All receptors derive from an adult in good health. CDR3s include the opening cysteine and the closing phenylalanine or tryptophan. The order of the fields is V gene, clone size, J gene, D gene, CDR3 protein, CDR3 DNA. D genes are given only for firm matches. Size values are once, few and many counts, or a class for expanded clones, and some rows have none.

TRBV29-1	-	TRBJ2-1	TRBD2	CSVGDTSGRVNQQFF	TGCAGCGTGGGGGATACTAGCGGGAGGGTTAATCAGCAGTTCTTC
TRBV5-6	-	TRBJ1-2	-	CASSQEYRNYGYTF	TGTGCCAGCAGCCAAGAGTACAGAAACTATGGCTACACCTTC
TRBV29-1	-	TRBJ2-1	-	CTVRGRGSYNEQFF	TGCACCGTCCGGGGGCGAGGGTCCTACAATGAGCAGTTCTTC
TRBV12-3/TRBV12-4	-	TRBJ1-5	-	CASTGGGNQPQHF	TGTGCCAGCACCGGTGGTGGGAATCAGCCCCAGCATTTT
TRBV19	-	TRBJ2-1	TRBD1	CASSKGQWNEQFF	TGTGCCAGTAGTAAGGGACAGTGGAATGAGCAGTTCTTC
TRBV6-1	-	TRBJ2-7	-	CASSEIGEEQYF	TGTGCCAGCAGTGAAATAGGGGAAGAGCAGTACTTC
TRBV7-9	-	TRBJ2-2	TRBD1	CASSGGQGVTGELFF	TGTGCCAGCAGCGGGGGACAGGGGGTAACCGGGGAGCTGTTTTTT
TRBV3-1/TRBV3-2	-	TRBJ2-3	-	CASSQDSAVHTQYF	TGTGCCAGCAGCCAAGACAGTGCGGTTCATACGCAGTATTTT
TRBV10-3	-	TRBJ1-5	-	CAISELSSNQPQHF	TGTGCCATCAGTGAGTTGAGTAGCAATCAGCCCCAGCATTTT
TRBV7-2	-	TRBJ2-3	-	CASSQRTIVSPQYF	TGTGCCAGCAGCCAGCGGACAATCGTTAGCCCGCAGTATTTT
TRBV19	once	TRBJ2-5	TRBD2	CASSMTVREGRFRETQYF	TGTGCCAGTAGTATGACTGTGCGGGAGGGCCGATTCCGGGAGACCCAGTACTTC
TRBV7-9	once	TRBJ2-5	-	CASSLLGTSEETQYF	TGTGCCAGCAGCTTATTGGGGACGTCAGAAGAGACCCAGTACTTC
TRBV6-4	-	TRBJ2-3	-	CASSDSADTQYF	TGTGCCAGCAGTGACTCTGCAGATACGCAGTATTTT
TRBV7-2	-	TRBJ2-7	-	CASSFQGRAEQYF	TGTGCCAGCAGCTTTCAGGGGAGGGCCGAGCAGTACTTC
TRBV27	-	TRBJ2-2	TRBD2	CASSTGLAGGMITGELFF	TGTGCCAGCAGTACGGGACTAGCGGGGGGGATGATCACCGGGGAGCTGTTTTTT
TRBV9	-	TRBJ1-3	-	CASSVTQGVGNTIYF	TGTGCCAGCAGCGTGACACAGGGTGTAGGAAACACCATATATTTT
TRBV24-1	-	TRBJ1-5	-	CATSDPGQPQHF	TGTGCCACCAGTGACCCTGGGCAGCCCCAGCATTTT
TRBV5-4	-	TRBJ1-2	-	CASSLGNRPPGYTF	TGTGCCAGCAGCTTGGGGAACAGACCGCCGGGCTACACCTTC
TRBV3-1/TRBV3-2	-	TRBJ1-1	-	CASSFPERNTEAFF	TGTGCCAGCAGCTTCCCCGAGAGGAACACTGAAGCTTTCTTT
TRBV19	few	TRBJ1-1	TRBD1	CASSMLGAGGTEAFF	TGTGCCAGTAGTATGTTAGGGGCAGGGGGCACTGAAGCTTTCTTT
TRBV28	-	TRBJ1-4	-	CASSPRTAGKLFF	TGTGCCAGCAGTCCCAGGACGGCGGGAAAACTGTTTTTT
TRBV6-5	-	TRBJ1-2	-	CASITTLGYGYTF	TGTGCCAGCATAACCACCCTGGGTTATGGCTACACCTTC
TRBV6-5	-	TRBJ1-5	TRBD1	CASKGGSGQPQHF	TGTGCCAGCAAAGGGGGCTCTGGTCAGCCCCAGCATTTT
TRBV6-2/TRBV6-3	once	TRBJ1-1	-	CASSYGGTEAFF	TGTGCCAGCAGTTACGGGGGCACTGAAGCTTTCTTT
TRBV7-9	-	TRBJ1-5	TRBD1	CASSFGTGSYSNQPQHF	TGTGCCAGCAGCTTCGGGACAGGGTCTTATAGCAATCAGCCCCAGCATTTT
TRBV4-2	-	TRBJ2-2	-	CASSQDQANTGELFF	TGTGCCAGCAGCCAAGATCAAGCGAACACCGGGGAGCTGTTTTTT
TRBV24-1	-	TRBJ2-2	-	CATSDFSGAGVNTGELFF	TGTGCCACCAGTGATTTTAGTGGAGCAGGGGTCAACACCGGGGAGCTGTTTTTT
TRBV6-5	-	TRBJ2-4	-	CASTQAEENIQYF	TGTGCCAGCACCCAGGCGGAAGAAAACATTCAGTACTTC
TRBV14	-	TRBJ1-1	-	CASSPRMNTEAFF	TGTGCCAGCAGCCCACGCATGAACACTGAAGCTTTCTTT
TRBV6-2/TRBV6-3	-	TRBJ1-3	-	CASSNRGLSLSGNTIYF	TGTGCCAGCAGTAACCGGGGCCTTTCTCTCTCTGGAAACACCATATATTTT
TRBV6-1	few	TRBJ1-2	-	CASSEAARWGDF	TGTGCCAGCAGTGAAGCGGCAAGGTGGGGGGACTTC
TRBV28	-	TRBJ2-5	-	CASSNRVQETQYF	TGTGCCAGCAGCAACAGGGTCCAAGAGACCCAGTACTTC
TRBV19	-	TRBJ2-1	TRBD1	CASSTRDRGDSEQFF	TGTGCCAGTAGTACCCGGGACAGGGGGGACAGTGAGCAGTTCTTC
TRBV11-2	-	TRBJ2-3	TRBD1	CASSLPLGQGWDTQYF	TGTGCCAGCAGCTTACCCCTCGGACAGGGTTGGGATACGCAGTATTTT
TRBV7-9	-	TRBJ2-7	-	CASSFGDAYEQYF	TGTGCCAGCAGCTTTGGGGATGCCTACGAGCAGTACTTC
TRBV7-9	-	TRBJ1-5	-	CASSSDRPYNQPQHF	TGTGCCAGCAGCTCCGACAGGCCCTACAATCAGCCCCAGCATTTT
TRBV11-1	-	TRBJ1-1	-	CASSLEVVRVNTEAFF	TGTGCCAGCAGCTTAGAGGTCGTCAGGGTGAACACTGAAGCTTTCTTT
TRBV19	-	TRBJ1-5	TRBD1	CASSITGRGDNQPQHF	TGTGCCAGTAGTATAACGGGCAGGGGGGACAATCAGCCCCAGCATTTT
TRBV27	-	TRBJ1-1	TRBD1	CASTGTGGAWGEAFF	TGTGCCAGCACCGGGACAGGGGGCGCTTGGGGTGAAGCTTTCTTT
TRBV19	once	TRBJ1-2	TRBD1	CASSHLGGGQGSYGYTF	TGTGCCAGTAGCCACCTCGGTGGGGGACAGGGAAGCTATGGCTACACCTTC
TRBV6-1	-	TRBJ1-1	-	CASSEGGVTEAFF	TGTGCCAGCAGTGAGGGGGGGGTCACTGAAGCTTTCTTT
TRBV29-1	-	TRBJ2-2	-	CSVGRAVEGELFF	TGCAGCGTTGGTAGGGCGGTGGAGGGGGAGCTGTTTTTT
TRBV18	-	TRBJ2-5	TRBD2	CASSPGVGGSGETQYF	TGTGCCAGCTCACCAGGAGTCGGCGGGAGCGGGGAGACCCAGTACTTC
TRBV12-5	-	TRBJ2-2	-	CASGLVGTLNTGELFF	TGTGCTAGTGGTTTGGTAGGGACACTGAACACCGGGGAGCTGTTTTTT
TRBV6-5	-	TRBJ1-1	-	CASSQRSTEAFF	TGTGCCAGCAGTCAGAGGAGCACTGAAGCTTTCTTT
TRBV25-1	-	TRBJ1-2	TRBD1	CASSGVDRGITGYTF	TGTGCCAGCAGTGGGGTAGACAGGGGCATAACTGGCTACACCTTC
TRBV6-5	-	TRBJ2-7	-	CASSYRHAPYEQYF	TGTGCCAGCAGTTACCGCCACGCGCCCTACGAGCAGTACTTC
TRBV6-6	-	TRBJ2-7	-	CASSPSPGSFPTYEQYF	TGTGCCAGCAGTCCCAGTCCGGGGTCCTTTCCCACCTACGAGCAGTACTTC
TRBV7-6	once	TRBJ2-5	TRBD1	CASSLRGDRVRETQYF	TGTGCCAGCAGCTTAAGAGGGGACAGGGTCCGAGAGACCCAGTACTTC
TRBV10-1	-	TRBJ2-3	-	CASSEGLTDTQYF	TGCGCCAGCAGTGAGGGTCTCACAGATACGCAGTATTTT
TRBV4-2	-	TRBJ1-1	-	CASSQEGKPQAFF	TGTGCCAGCAGCCAAGAGGGAAAGCCCCAAGCTTTCTTT
TRBV5-1	-	TRBJ2-7	TRBD1	CASSSGDRGEQYF	TGCGCCAGCAGCTCGGGTGACAGGGGCGAGCAGTACTTC
TRBV30	-	TRBJ1-2	-	CAWSVLRGSANGYTF	TGTGCCTGGAGTGTACTAAGGGGGAGCGCCAATGGCTACACCTTC
TRBV19	-	TRBJ1-2	-	CASRDRTNYGYTF	TGTGCCAGTAGGGACAGAACTAACTATGGCTACACCTTC
TRBV10-3	once	TRBJ2-7	TRBD2	CAISELLAVSYEQYF	TGTGCCATCAGTGAGTTACTAGCGGTTTCCTACGAGCAGTACTTC
TRBV5-6	-	TRBJ2-7	TRBD2	CASSSGLGLAGSYEQYF	TGTGCCAGCAGCTCGGGGTTGGGACTAGCGGGGTCCTACGAGCAGTACTTC
TRBV7-9	-	TRBJ1-6	-	CASSLMGTSPLHF	TGTGCCAGCAGCTTAATGGGGACTTCACCCCTCCACTTT
TRBV7-9	-	TRBJ1-1	-	CASSLGKRRDTEAFF	TGTGCCAGCAGCTTAGGCAAGAGGAGGGACACTGAAGCTTTCTTT
TRBV27	-	TRBJ1-3	-	CASSSRGPLSGNTIYF	TGTGCCAGCAGTTCCAGGGGTCCTCTCTCTGGAAACACCATATATTTT